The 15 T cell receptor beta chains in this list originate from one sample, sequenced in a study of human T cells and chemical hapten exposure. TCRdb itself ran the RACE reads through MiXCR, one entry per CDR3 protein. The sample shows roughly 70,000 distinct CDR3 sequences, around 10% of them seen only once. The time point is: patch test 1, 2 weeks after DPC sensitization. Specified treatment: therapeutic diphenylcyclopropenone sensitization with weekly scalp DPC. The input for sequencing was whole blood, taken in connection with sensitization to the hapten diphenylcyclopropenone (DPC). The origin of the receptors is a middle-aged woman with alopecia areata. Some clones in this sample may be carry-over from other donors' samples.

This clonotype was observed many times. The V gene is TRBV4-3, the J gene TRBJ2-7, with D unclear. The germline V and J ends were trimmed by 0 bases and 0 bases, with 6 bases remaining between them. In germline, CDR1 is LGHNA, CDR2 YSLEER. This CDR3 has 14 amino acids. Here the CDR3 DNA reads TGCGCCAGCAGCCAAGAGTGGGCCTCCTACGAGCAGTACTTC. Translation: CASSQEWASYEQYF.

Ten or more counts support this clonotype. The CDR3 bases are TGTGCCAGCAGTCCCTCGGGACAGAATGAAAAACTGTTTTTT. Encoded protein: CASSPSGQNEKLFF. The J gene is TRBJ1-4, the V gene TRBV2; TRBD1 matches at 7 bases. Per germline, CDR1 SNHLY and CDR2 FYNNEI. This CDR3 is 14 amino acids long. J lost 5 bases, V lost 5 bases, and 5 bases had no gene match.

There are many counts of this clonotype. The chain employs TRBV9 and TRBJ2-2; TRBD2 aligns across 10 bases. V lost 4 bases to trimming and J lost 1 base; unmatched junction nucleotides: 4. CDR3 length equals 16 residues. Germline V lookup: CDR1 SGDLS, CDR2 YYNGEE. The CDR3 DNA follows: TGTGCCAGCAGCCCTAGCGGGGGACAGAACACCGGGGAGCTGTTTTTT. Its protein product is CASSPSGGQNTGELFF.

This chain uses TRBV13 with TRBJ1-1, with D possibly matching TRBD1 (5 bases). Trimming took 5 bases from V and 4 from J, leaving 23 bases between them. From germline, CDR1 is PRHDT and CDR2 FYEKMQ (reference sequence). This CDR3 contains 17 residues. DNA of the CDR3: TGTGCCAGCAGCAATAATTGGGGTGTCGGGGACGGCACTGAAGCTTTCTTT. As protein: CASSNNWGVGDGTEAFF.

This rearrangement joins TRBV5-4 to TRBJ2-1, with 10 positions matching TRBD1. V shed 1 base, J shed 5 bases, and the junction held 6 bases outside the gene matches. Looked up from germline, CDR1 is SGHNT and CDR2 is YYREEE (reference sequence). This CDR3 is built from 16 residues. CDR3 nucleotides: TGTGCCAGCAGCTTGAGACAGGGGGCATTTGACAATGAGCAGTTCTTC. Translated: CASSLRQGAFDNEQFF.

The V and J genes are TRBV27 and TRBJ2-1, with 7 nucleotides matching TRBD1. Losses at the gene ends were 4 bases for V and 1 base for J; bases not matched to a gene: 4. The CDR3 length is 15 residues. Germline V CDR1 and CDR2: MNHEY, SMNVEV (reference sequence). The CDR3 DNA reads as TGTGCCAGCAGTTCTAGGGACAGTTCCTACAATGAGCAGTTCTTC. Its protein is CASSSRDSSYNEQFF.

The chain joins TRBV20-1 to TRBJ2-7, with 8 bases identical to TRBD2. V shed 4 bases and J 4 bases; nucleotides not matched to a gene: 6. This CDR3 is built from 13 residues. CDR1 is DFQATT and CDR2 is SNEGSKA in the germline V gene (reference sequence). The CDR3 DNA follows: TGCAGTGCTACCCAGCGGGGGAGTTACGAGCAGTACTTC. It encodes CSATQRGSYEQYF.

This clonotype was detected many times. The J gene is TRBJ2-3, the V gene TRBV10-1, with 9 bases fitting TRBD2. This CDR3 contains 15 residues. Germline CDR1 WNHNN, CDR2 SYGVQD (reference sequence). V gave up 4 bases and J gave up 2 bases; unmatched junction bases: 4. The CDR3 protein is CASSARLADTDTQYF. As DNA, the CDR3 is TGCGCCAGCAGTGCCCGACTAGCGGACACAGATACGCAGTATTTT.

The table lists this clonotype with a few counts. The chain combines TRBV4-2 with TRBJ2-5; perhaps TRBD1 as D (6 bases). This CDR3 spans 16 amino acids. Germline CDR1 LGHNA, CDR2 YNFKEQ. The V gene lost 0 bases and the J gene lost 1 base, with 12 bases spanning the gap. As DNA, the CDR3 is TGTGCCAGCAGCCAAGAACAGAGGGACACCCAAGAGACCCAGTACTTC. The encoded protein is CASSQEQRDTQETQYF.

In DNA, the CDR3 is TGTGCCAGCTCACCCAAAGCCGACGGCACTGAAGCTTTCTTT. It specifies CASSPKADGTEAFF. The rearrangement joins TRBV18 to TRBJ1-1; D not resolved. Per the germline V gene, CDR1 is KGHSH and CDR2 is LQKENI. Trimming took 3 bases from V and 4 from J, leaving 12 bases between them. This CDR3 region has 14 residues.

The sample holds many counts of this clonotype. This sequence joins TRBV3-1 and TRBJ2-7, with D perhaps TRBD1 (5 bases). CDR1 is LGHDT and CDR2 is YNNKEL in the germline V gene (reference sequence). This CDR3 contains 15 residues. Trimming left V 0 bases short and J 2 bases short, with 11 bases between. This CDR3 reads CASSQDWATAYEQYF. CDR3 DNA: TGTGCCAGCAGCCAAGATTGGGCGACAGCCTACGAGCAGTACTTC.

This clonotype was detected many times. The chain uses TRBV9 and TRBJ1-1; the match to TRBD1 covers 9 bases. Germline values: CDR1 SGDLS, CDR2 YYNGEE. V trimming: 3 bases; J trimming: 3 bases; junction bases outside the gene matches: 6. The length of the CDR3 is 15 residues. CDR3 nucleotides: TGTGCCAGCAGCGCTGGGACAGGGATGGACACTGAAGCTTTCTTT. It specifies CASSAGTGMDTEAFF.

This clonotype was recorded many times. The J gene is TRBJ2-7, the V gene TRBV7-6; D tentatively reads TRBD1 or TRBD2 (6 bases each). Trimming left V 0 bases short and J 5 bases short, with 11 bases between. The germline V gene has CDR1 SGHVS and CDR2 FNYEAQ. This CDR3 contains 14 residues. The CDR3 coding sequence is TGTGCCAGCAGCTTAGCCTGGGGGGCAAACGAGCAGTACTTC. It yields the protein CASSLAWGANEQYF.

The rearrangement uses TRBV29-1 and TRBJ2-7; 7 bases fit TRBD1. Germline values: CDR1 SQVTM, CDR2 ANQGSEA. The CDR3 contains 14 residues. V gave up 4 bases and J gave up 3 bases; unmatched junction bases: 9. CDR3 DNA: TGCAGCGTTGGGGTCGGGACAGCGTTCTACGAGCAGTACTTC. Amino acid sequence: CSVGVGTAFYEQYF.

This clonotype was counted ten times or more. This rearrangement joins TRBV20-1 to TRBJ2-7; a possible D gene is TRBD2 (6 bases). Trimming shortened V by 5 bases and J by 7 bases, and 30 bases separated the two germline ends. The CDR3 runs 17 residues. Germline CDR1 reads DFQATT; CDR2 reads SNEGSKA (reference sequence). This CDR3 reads CSAEYSGRGPTSREQYF. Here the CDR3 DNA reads TGCAGTGCTGAGTACTCTGGGCGGGGTCCGACCTCGAGGGAGCAGTACTTC.